The TCR beta chain under discussion was sequenced for a study of blood T cell repertoires in COVID-19. About the research overall: Collection of acute and convalescent COVID-19 samples took place in the United States, Italy and Spain.

Participants were placed into cohorts based on the clinical history they reported. Cohort 3 donors counted as recovered after two negative PCRs, clearance, or resolved symptoms. In the original workflow: Reference gene primer amplification gave nucleated cell count estimates. Produced via immunoSEQ multiplex PCR; TCRdb's table is partial and in-frame only. D and trimming come from the DNA, and the V and J calls and clone size come from that table. The data contain around 130,000 clones, around 83% of them singletons. Germline V lookup: CDR1 LNHDA, CDR2 SQIVND (reference sequence). After removal of 7 bases from V and 3 bases from J, the junction contained 7 bases not matched to a gene. The CDR3 is made up of 14 amino acids.

This receptor was identified in a man younger than 40 who had recovered from COVID-19. The specimen sequenced was PBMCs or T cells enriched from blood (not recorded which). The V gene is TRBV19, the J gene TRBJ2-7, with 9 bases matching TRBD1. The CDR3 bases are TGTGCCAGTACCCCGACAGGGGGGATCTACGAGCAGTACTTC. Translated: CASTPTGGIYEQYF.